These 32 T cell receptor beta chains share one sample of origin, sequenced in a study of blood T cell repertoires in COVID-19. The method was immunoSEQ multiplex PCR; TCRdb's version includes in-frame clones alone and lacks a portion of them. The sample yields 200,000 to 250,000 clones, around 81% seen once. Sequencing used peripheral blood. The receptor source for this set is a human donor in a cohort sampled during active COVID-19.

In DNA form, the CDR3 reads TGTGCCTGGAGTGTTGGACTAGCGGGGAACCAAGAGACCCAGTACTTC. Its protein product is CAWSVGLAGNQETQYF. The chain combines TRBV30 with TRBJ2-5, with 12 bases fitting TRBD2. The junction had 2 bases not matched to a gene; V was cut back by 0 bases and J by 0 bases. The length of the CDR3 is 16 residues. The germline V gene has CDR1 GTSNPN and CDR2 SVGIG (reference sequence).

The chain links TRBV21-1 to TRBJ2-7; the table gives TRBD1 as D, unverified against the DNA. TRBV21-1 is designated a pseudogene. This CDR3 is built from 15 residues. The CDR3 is CASTERTGSIREQYF. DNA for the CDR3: TGTGCCAGCACCGAACGGACAGGGTCAATCCGCGAGCAGTACTTC.

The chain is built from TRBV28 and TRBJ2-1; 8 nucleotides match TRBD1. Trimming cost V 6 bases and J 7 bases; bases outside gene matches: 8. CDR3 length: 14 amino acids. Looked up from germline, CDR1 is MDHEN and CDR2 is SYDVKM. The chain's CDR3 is CASRFEDRVNEQFF. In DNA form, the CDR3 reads TGTGCCAGCAGGTTCGAGGACAGGGTAAATGAGCAGTTCTTC.

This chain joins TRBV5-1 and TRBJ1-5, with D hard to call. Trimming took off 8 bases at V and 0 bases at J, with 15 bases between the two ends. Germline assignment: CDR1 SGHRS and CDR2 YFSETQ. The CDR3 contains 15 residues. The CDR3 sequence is CASRLLPGSNQPQHF. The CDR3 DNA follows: TGCGCCAGTAGATTGCTGCCGGGTAGCAATCAGCCCCAGCATTTT.

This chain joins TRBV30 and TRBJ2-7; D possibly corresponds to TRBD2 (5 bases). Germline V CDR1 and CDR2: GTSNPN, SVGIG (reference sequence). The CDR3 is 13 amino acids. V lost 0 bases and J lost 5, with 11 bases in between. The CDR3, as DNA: TGTGCCTGGAGTGTAGCGGCCCAGGACGAGCAGTACTTC. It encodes CAWSVAAQDEQYF.

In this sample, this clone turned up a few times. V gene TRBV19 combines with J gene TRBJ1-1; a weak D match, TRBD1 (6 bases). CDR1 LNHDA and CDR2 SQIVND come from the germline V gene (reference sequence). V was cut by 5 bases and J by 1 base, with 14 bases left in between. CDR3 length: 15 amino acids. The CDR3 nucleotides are TGTGCCAGTAGTGTAAACAGGGCGACGAACACTGAAGCTTTCTTT. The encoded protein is CASSVNRATNTEAFF. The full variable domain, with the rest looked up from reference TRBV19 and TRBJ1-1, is DGGITQSPKYLFRKEGQNVTLSCEQNLNHDAMYWYRQDPGQGLRLIYYSQIVNDFQKGDIAEGYSVSREKKESFPLTVTSAQKNPTAFYLCASSVNRATNTEAFFGQGTRLTVV.

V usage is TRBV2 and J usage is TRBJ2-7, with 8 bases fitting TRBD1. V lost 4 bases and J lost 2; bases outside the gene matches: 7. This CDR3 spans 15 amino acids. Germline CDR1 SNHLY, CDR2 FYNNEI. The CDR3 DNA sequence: TGTGCCAGCAGTGTAAAGGACAGGGCAGCCTACGAGCAGTACTTC. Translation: CASSVKDRAAYEQYF.

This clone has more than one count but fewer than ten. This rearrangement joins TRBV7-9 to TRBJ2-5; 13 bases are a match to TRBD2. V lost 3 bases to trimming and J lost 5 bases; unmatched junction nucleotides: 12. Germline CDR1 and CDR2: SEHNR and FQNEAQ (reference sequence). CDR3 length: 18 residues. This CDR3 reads CASSLAGLAGLIGETQYF. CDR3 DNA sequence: TGTGCCAGCAGCTTGGCGGGACTAGCGGGACTAATCGGGGAGACCCAGTACTTC.

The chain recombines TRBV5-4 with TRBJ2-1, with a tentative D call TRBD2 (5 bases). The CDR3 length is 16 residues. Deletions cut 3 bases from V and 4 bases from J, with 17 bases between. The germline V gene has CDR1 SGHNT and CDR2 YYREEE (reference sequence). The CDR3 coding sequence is TGTGCCAGCAGCTCAAGCGGTGCCCCCTCGTACAATGAGCAGTTCTTC. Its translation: CASSSSGAPSYNEQFF.

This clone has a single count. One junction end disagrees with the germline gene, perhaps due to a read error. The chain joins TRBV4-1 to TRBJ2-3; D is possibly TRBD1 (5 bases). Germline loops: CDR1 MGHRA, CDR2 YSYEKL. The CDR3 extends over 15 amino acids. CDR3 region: CASRQDGHPTDTQYF. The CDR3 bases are TGCGCCAGCAGACAAGACGGACATCCCACAGATACGCAGTATTTT.

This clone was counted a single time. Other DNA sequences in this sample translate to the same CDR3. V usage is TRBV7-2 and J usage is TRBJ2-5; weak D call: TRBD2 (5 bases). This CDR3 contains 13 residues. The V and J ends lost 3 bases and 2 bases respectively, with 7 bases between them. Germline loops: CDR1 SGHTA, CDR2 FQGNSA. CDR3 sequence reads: CASSFRGQETQYF. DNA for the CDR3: TGTGCCAGCAGCTTCCGAGGGCAAGAGACCCAGTACTTC.

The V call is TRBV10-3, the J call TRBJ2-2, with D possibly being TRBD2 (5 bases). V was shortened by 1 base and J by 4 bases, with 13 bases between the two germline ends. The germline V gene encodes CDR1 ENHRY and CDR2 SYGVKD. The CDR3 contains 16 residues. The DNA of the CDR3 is TGTGCCATCAGTGAGTTGTCAAGGGAGAGCACCGGGGAGCTGTTTTTT. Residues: CAISELSRESTGELFF.

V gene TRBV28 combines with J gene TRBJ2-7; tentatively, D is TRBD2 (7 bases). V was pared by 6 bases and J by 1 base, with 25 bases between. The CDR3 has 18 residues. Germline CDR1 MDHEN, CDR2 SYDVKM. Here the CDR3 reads CASRSAPGGGRESYEQYF. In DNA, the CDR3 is TGTGCCAGCAGGAGCGCTCCTGGGGGGGGGCGCGAGTCCTACGAGCAGTACTTC.

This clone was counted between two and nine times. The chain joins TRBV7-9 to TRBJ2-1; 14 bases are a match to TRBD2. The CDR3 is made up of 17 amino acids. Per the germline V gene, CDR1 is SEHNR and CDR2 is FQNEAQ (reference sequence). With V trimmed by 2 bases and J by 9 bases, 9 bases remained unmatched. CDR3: CASSLLGTSGSRGEQFF. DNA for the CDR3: TGTGCCAGCAGCTTACTTGGGACTAGCGGGAGTAGGGGTGAGCAGTTCTTC.

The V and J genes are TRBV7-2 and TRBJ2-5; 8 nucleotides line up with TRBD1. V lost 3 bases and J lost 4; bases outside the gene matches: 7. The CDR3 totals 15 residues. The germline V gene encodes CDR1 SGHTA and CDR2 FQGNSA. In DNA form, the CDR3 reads TGTGCCAGCAGCTTTTCGGCAGGGGGCGGAGAGACCCAGTACTTC. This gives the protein CASSFSAGGGETQYF.

The DNA for the CDR3 is TGTGCCAGCAGTAGACAGGGAAGCACTGAAGCTTTCTTT. Translation gives CASSRQGSTEAFF. The chain links TRBV12-3 or TRBV12-4 to TRBJ1-1; 7 bases match TRBD1. This CDR3 is 13 amino acids long. V shed 5 bases, J shed 4 bases, and the junction held 4 bases outside the gene matches.

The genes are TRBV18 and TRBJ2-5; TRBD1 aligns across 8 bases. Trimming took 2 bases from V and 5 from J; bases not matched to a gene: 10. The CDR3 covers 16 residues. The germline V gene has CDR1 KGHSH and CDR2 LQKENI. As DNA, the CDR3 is TGTGCCAGCTCACCATCTGCTGAGACAGGGGACGAGACCCAGTACTTC. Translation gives CASSPSAETGDETQYF.

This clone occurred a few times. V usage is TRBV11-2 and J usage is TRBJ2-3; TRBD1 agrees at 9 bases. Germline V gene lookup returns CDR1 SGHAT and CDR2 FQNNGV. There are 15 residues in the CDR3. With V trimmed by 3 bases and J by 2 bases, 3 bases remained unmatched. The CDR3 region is CASSLDRGPTDTQYF. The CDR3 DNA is TGTGCCAGCAGCTTGGACAGGGGACCCACAGATACGCAGTATTTT.

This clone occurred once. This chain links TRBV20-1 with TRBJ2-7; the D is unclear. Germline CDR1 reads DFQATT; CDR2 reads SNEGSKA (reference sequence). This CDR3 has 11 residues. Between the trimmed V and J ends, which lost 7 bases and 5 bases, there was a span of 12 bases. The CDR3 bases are TGCAGTGTTTCGAGTTCGGACGAGCAGTACTTC. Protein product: CSVSSSDEQYF.

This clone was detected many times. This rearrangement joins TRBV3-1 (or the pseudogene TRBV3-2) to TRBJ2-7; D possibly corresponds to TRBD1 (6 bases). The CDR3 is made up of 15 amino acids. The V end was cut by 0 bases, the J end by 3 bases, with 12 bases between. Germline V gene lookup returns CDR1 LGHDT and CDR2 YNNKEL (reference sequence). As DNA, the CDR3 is TGTGCCAGCAGCCAAGAGCGAGGGGGTCGCTACGAGCAGTACTTC. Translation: CASSQERGGRYEQYF.

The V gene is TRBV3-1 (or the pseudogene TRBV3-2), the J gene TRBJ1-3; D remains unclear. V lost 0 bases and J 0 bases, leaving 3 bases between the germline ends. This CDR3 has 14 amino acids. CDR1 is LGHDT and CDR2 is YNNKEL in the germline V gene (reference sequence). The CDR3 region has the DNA TGTGCCAGCAGCCAAGACGGCTCTGGAAACACCATATATTTT. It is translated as CASSQDGSGNTIYF.

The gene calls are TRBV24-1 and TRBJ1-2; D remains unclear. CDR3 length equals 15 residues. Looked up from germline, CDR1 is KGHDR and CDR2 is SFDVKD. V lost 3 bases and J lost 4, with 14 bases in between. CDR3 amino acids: CATSDPGSGTYGYTF. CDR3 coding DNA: TGTGCCACCAGTGATCCGGGGTCTGGTACCTATGGCTACACCTTC.

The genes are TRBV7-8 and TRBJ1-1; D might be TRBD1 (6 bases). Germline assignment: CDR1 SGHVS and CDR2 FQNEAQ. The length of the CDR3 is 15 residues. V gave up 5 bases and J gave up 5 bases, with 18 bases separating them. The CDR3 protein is CASSPHWGQNTEAFF. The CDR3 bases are TGTGCCAGCAGCCCCCACTGGGGGCAGAATACTGAAGCTTTCTTT.

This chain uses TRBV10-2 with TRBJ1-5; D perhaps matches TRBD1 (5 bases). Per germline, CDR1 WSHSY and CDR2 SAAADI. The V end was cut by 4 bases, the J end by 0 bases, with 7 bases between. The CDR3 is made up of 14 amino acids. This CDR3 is CASSAGVSNQPQHF. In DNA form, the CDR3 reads TGCGCCAGCAGTGCGGGGGTTAGCAATCAGCCCCAGCATTTT.

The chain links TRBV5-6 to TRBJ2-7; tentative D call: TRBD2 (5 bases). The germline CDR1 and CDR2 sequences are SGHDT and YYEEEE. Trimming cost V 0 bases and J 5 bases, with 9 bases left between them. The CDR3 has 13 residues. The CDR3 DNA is TGTGCCAGCAGCTTGGTGGACGGGGACGAGCAGTACTTC. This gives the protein CASSLVDGDEQYF.

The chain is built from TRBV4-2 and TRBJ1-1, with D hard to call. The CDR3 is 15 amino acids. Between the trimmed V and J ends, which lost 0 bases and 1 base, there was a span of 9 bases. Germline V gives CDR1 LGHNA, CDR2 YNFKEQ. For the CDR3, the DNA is TGTGCCAGCAGCCAAGATCCCGCGGAGAACACTGAAGCTTTCTTT. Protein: CASSQDPAENTEAFF.

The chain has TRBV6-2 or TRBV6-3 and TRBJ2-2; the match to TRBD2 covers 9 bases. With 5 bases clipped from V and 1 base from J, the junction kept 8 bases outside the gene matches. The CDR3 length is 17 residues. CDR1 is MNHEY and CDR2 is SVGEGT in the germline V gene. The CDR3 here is CASSKGKLAGNTGELFF. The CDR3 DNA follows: TGTGCCAGCAGTAAAGGGAAACTAGCGGGGAACACCGGGGAGCTGTTTTTT.

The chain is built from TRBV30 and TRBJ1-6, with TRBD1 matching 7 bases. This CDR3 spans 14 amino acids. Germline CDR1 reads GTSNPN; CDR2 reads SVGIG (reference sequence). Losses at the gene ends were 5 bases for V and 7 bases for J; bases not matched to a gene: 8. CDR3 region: CAWSPGQKNSPLHF. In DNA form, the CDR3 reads TGTGCCTGGTCCCCGGGACAGAAAAATTCACCCCTCCACTTT.

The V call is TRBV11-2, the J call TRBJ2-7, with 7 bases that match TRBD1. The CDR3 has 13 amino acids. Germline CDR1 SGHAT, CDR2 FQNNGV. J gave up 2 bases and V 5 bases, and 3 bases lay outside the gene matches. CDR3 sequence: CASSEGQTYEQYF. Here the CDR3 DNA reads TGTGCCAGCAGCGAGGGACAGACCTACGAGCAGTACTTC.

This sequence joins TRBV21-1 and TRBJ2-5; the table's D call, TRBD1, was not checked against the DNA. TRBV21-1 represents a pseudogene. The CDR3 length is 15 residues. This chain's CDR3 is CASSKALGVTETQYF. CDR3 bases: TGTGCCAGCAGCAAAGCGCTAGGGGTCACAGAGACCCAGTACTTC.

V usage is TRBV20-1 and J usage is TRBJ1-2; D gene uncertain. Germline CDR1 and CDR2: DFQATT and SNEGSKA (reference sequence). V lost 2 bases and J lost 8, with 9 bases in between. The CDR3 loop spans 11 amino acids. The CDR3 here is CSARSSEGYTF. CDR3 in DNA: TGCAGTGCTAGATCCTCCGAGGGCTACACCTTC.

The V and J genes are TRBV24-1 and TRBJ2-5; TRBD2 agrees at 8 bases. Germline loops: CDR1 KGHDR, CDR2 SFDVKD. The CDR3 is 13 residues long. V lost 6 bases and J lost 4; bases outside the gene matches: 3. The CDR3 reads CATSTGGRETQYF. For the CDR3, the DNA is TGTGCCACCAGTACGGGGGGGCGAGAGACCCAGTACTTC.